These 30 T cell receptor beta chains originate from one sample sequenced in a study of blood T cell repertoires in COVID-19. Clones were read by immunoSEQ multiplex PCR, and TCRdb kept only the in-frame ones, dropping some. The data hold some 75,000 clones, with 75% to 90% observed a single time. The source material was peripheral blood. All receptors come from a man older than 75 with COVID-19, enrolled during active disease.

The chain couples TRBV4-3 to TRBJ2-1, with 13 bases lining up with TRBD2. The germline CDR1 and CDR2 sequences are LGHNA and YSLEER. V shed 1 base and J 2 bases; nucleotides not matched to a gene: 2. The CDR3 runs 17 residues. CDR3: CASSQGTSGGPYNEQFF. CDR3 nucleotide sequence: TGCGCCAGCAGCCAAGGGACTAGCGGGGGACCCTACAATGAGCAGTTCTTC.

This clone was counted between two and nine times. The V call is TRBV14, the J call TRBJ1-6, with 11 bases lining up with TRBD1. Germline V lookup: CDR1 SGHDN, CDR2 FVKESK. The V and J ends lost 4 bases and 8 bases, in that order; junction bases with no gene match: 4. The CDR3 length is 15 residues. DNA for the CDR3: TGTGCCAGCAGCCTAGGGACAGGGGGGCATTCACCCCTCCACTTT. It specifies CASSLGTGGHSPLHF. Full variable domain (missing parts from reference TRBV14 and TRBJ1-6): EAGVTQFPSHSVIEKGQTVTLRCDPISGHDNLYWYRRVMGKEIKFLLHFVKESKQDESGMPNNRFLAERTGGTYSTLKVQPAELEDSGVYFCASSLGTGGHSPLHFGNGTRLTVT.

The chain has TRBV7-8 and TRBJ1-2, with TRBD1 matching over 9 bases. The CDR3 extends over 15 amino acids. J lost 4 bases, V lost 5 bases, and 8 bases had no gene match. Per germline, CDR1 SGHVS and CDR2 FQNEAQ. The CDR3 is CASSPRTGAAYGYTF. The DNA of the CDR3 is TGTGCCAGCAGCCCCAGGACAGGGGCGGCCTATGGCTACACCTTC.

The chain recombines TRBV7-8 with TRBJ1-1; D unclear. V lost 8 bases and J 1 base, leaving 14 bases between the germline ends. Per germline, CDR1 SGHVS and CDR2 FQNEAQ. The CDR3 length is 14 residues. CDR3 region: CASRGLNGNTEAFF. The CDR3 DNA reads TGTGCCAGCCGGGGTTTAAACGGGAACACTGAAGCTTTCTTT.

CDR3 coding DNA: TGTGCCAGCAGCCAAGATAGGAGGGGTAGACAGCCCCAGCATTTT. This codes for CASSQDRRGRQPQHF. The gene calls are TRBV4-2 and TRBJ1-5; possibly TRBD1 for D (5 bases). V shed 0 bases and J shed 7 bases, with 13 bases lying between them. The CDR3 is 15 amino acids. The germline gives CDR1 LGHNA, CDR2 YNFKEQ.

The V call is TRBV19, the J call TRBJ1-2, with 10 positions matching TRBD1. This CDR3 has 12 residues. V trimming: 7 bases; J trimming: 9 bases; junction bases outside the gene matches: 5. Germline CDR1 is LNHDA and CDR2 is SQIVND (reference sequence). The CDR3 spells CASTGTGASYTF. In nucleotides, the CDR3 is TGTGCCAGTACCGGGACAGGGGCAAGCTACACCTTC.

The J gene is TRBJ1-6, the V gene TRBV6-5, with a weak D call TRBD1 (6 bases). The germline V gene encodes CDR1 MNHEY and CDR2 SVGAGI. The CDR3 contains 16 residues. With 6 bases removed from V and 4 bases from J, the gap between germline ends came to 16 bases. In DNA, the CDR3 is TGTGCCAGCAGATACGGGGGCCGACTGTATAATTCACCCCTCCACTTT. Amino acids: CASRYGGRLYNSPLHF.

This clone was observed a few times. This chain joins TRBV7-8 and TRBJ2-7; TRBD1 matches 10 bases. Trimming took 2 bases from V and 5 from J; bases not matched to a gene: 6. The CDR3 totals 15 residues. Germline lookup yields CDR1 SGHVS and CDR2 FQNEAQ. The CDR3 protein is CASSLSGTGVDEQYF. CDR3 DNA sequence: TGTGCCAGCAGCTTATCAGGGACAGGGGTCGACGAGCAGTACTTC.

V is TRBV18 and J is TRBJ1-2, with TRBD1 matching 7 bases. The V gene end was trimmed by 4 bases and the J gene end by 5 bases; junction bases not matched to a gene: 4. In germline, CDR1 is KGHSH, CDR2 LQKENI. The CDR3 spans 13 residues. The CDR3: CASSRGQKYGYTF. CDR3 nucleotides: TGTGCCAGCTCACGGGGACAGAAGTATGGCTACACCTTC.

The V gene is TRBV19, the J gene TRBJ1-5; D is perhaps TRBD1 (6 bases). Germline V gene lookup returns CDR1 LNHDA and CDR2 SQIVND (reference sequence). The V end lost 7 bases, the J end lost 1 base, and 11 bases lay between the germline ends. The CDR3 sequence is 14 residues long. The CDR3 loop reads CASTSTGSNQPQHF. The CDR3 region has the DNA TGTGCCAGTACCTCAACAGGGAGCAATCAGCCCCAGCATTTT.

Here the CDR3 reads CASSEWQRSGNQPQHF. The CDR3, as DNA: TGTGCCAGCAGTGAGTGGCAGCGCTCAGGCAATCAGCCCCAGCATTTT. This chain uses TRBV6-1 with TRBJ1-5, with D uncertain. Trimming cost V 3 bases and J 2 bases, with 14 bases left between them. This CDR3 contains 16 residues. Germline CDR1 is MNHNS and CDR2 is SASEGT.

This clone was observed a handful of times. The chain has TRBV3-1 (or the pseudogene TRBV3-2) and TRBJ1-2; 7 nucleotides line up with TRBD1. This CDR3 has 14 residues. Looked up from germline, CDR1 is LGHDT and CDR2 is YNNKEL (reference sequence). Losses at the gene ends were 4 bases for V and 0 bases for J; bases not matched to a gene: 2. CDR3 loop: CASSPTGPNYGYTF. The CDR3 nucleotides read TGTGCCAGCAGCCCGACAGGGCCTAACTATGGCTACACCTTC.

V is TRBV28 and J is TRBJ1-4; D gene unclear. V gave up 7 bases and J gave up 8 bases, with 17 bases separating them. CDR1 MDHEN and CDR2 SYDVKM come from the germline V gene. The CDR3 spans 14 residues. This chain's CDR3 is CASTPGRLGEKLFF. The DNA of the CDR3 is TGTGCCAGCACCCCGGGGAGACTGGGGGAAAAACTGTTTTTT.

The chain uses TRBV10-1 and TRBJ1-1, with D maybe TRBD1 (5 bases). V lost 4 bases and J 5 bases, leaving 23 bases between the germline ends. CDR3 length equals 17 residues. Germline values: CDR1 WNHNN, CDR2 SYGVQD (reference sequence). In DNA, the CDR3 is TGCGCCAGCAGTGTGCACGTCCGGGGACTGGGGATAACTGAAGCTTTCTTT. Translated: CASSVHVRGLGITEAFF.

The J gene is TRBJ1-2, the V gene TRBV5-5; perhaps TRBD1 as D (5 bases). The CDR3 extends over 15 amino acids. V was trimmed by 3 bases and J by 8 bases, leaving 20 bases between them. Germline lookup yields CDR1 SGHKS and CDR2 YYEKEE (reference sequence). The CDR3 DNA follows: TGTGCCAGCAGCTCGATCGACAGCCGCGCGGGGGGCTACACCTTC. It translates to CASSSIDSRAGGYTF.

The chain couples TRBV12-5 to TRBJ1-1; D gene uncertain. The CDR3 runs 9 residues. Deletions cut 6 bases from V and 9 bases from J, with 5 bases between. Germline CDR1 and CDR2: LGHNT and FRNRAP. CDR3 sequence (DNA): TGTGCTAGTGGGCCTAAAGCTTTCTTT. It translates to CASGPKAFF.

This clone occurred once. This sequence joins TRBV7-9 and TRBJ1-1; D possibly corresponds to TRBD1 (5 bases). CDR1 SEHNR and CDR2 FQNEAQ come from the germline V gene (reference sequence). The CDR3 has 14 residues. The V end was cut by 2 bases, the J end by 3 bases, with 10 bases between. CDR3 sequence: CASSLNLGHTEAFF. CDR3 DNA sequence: TGTGCCAGCAGCTTAAATCTGGGGCACACTGAAGCTTTCTTT.

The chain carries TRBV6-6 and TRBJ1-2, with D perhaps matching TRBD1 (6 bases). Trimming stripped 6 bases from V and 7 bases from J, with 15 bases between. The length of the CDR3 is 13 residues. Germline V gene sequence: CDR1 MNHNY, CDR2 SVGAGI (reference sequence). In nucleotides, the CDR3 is TGTGCCAGCAGCACCGGGACAAGGGGTGGCTACACCTTC. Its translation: CASSTGTRGGYTF.

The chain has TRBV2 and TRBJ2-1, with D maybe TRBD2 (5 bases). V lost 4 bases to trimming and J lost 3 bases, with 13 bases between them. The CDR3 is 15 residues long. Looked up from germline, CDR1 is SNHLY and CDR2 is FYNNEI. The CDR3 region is CASSGEPLSYNEQFF. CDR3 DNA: TGTGCCAGCAGTGGGGAGCCCTTGAGCTACAATGAGCAGTTCTTC.

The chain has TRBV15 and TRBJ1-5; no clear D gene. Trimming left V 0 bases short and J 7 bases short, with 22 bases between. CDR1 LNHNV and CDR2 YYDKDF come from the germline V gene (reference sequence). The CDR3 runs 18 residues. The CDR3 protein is CATSRDPVKGGLRQPQHF. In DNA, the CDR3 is TGTGCCACCAGCAGAGATCCTGTGAAGGGAGGGCTGCGACAGCCCCAGCATTTT.

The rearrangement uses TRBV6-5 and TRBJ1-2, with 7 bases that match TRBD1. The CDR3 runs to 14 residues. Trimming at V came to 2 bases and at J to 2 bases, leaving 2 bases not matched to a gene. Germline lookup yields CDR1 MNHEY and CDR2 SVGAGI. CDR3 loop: CASSYGRGNYGYTF. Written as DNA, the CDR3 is TGTGCCAGCAGTTACGGCAGGGGGAACTATGGCTACACCTTC.

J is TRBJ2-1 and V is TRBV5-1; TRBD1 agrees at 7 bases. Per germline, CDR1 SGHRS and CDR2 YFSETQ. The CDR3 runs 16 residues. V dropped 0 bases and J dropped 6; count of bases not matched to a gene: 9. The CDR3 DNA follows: TGCGCCAGCAGCTTGGGGCAGGGGGACGGCTCCAATGAGCAGTTCTTC. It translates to CASSLGQGDGSNEQFF. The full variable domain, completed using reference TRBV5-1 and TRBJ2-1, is KAGVTQTPRYLIKTRGQQVTLSCSPISGHRSVSWYQQTPGQGLQFLFEYFSETQRNKGNFPGRFSGRQFSNSRSEMNVSTLELGDSALYLCASSLGQGDGSNEQFFGPGTRLTVL.

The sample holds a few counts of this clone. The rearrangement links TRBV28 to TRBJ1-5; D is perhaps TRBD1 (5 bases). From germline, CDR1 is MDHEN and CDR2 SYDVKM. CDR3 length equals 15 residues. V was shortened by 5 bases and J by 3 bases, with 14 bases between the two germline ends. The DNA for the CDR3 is TGTGCCAGCAGTCGGTCCGGGACTCTCAATCAGCCCCAGCATTTT. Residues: CASSRSGTLNQPQHF.

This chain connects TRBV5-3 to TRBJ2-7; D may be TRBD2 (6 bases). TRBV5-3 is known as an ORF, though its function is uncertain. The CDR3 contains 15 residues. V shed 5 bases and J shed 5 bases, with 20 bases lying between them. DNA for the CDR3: TGTGCCAGAAGACTCCACATGGGGGGTTTCCACGAGCAGTACTTC. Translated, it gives CARRLHMGGFHEQYF.

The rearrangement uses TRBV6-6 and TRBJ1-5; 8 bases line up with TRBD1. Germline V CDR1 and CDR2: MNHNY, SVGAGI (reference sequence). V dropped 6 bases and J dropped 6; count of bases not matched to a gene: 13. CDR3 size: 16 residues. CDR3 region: CASRAGGQGDSQPQHF. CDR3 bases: TGTGCCAGCAGGGCCGGCGGACAGGGTGATTCTCAGCCCCAGCATTTT.

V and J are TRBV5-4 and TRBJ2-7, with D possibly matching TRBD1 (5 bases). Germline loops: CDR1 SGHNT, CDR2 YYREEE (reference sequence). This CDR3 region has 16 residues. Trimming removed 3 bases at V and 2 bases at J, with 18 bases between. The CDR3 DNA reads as TGTGCCAGCAGCTCCCATTCAGGGAACGAAGCCTACGAGCAGTACTTC. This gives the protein CASSSHSGNEAYEQYF.

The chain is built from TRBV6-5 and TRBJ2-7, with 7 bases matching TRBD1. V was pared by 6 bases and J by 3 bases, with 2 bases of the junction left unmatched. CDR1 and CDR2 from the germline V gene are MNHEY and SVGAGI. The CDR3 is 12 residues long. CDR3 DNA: TGTGCCAGCAGGGACAGGATCTACGAGCAGTACTTC. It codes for CASRDRIYEQYF.

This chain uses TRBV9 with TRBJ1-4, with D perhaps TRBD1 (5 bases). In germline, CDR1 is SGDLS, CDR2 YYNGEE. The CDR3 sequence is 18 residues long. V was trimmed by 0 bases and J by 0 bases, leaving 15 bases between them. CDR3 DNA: TGTGCCAGCAGCGTAGGAATCCAGGGATATGCAACTAATGAAAAACTGTTTTTT. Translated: CASSVGIQGYATNEKLFF.

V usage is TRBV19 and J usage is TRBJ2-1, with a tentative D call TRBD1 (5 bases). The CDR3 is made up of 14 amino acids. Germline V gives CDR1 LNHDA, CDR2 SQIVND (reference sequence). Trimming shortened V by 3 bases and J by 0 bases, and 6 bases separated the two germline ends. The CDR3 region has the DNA TGTGCCAGTAGTATGCAGGGCTCCTACAATGAGCAGTTCTTC. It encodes CASSMQGSYNEQFF.

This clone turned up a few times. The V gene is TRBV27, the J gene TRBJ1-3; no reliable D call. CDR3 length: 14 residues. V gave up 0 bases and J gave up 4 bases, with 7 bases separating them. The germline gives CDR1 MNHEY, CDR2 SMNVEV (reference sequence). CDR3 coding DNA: TGTGCCAGCAGTTTATCGGCCCAGGGAAACACCATATATTTT. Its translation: CASSLSAQGNTIYF.